Below, 8 T cell receptor beta chains from the same sample are listed, as sequenced in a study of shared clonotypes between healthy human individuals. The method was immunoSEQ multiplex PCR; TCRdb's version includes in-frame clones alone and lacks a portion of them. The data contain over 2 million clones, approximately 95% of them singletons. Naive CD8 cells comprised CD45RO-negative, CCR7-positively selected cells, excluding terminally differentiated effector memory CD45RA+ cells. Sample: naive CD8+ T cells sorted from blood. These receptors were collected from a man younger than 35 in good health.

V and J are TRBV9 and TRBJ2-7; D uncertain. Germline V gives CDR1 SGDLS, CDR2 YYNGEE. This CDR3 contains 13 residues. V lost 0 bases and J 5 bases, leaving 9 bases between the germline ends. CDR3 coding DNA: TGTGCCAGCAGCGTAGAAGGGTTGCACGAGCAGTACTTC. As protein: CASSVEGLHEQYF. The complete variable domain, with remaining parts taken from reference TRBV9 and TRBJ2-7, reads DSGVTQTPKHLITATGQRVTLRCSPRSGDLSVYWYQQSLDQGLQFLIQYYNGEERAKGNILERFSAQQFPDLHSELNLSSLELGDSALYFCASSVEGLHEQYFGPGTRLTVT.

The gene calls are TRBV4-3 and TRBJ2-5; possibly TRBD2 for D (5 bases). Germline V lookup: CDR1 LGHNA, CDR2 YSLEER. The CDR3 consists of 16 residues. V lost 0 bases and J 5 bases, leaving 16 bases between the germline ends. The CDR3 here is CASSQDWQREGETQYF. The CDR3 DNA is TGCGCCAGCAGCCAAGATTGGCAGAGGGAAGGGGAGACCCAGTACTTC.

J is TRBJ1-2 and V is TRBV19; D is unclear. Germline V CDR1 and CDR2: LNHDA, SQIVND (reference sequence). The length of the CDR3 is 15 residues. Between the trimmed V and J ends, which lost 6 bases and 3 bases, there was a span of 17 bases. In nucleotides, the CDR3 is TGTGCCAGTAGGGACCTAGACACTTCCCACTATGGCTACACCTTC. It translates to CASRDLDTSHYGYTF.

The V call is TRBV11-2, the J call TRBJ2-7; D is possibly TRBD1 (6 bases). Trimming removed 1 base from V and 3 bases from J, with 16 bases in between. This CDR3 is 16 amino acids long. Per the germline V gene, CDR1 is SGHAT and CDR2 is FQNNGV. The CDR3: CASSLAPSQGFYEQYF. The DNA of the CDR3 is TGTGCCAGCAGCTTAGCCCCCTCACAGGGATTCTACGAGCAGTACTTC.

The chain links TRBV4-1 to TRBJ2-5, with TRBD1 matching over 7 bases. The CDR3 length is 16 residues. Trimming at V came to 4 bases and at J to 4 bases, leaving 12 bases not matched to a gene. CDR1 is MGHRA and CDR2 is YSYEKL in the germline V gene. CDR3: CASSPVELTGLETQYF. CDR3 in DNA: TGCGCCAGCAGCCCAGTCGAGTTGACAGGGCTAGAGACCCAGTACTTC.

This clone was observed a single time. This sample also contains other DNA sequences that code for the same CDR3. The chain combines TRBV6-5 with TRBJ2-7; D is perhaps TRBD1 (5 bases). CDR3 length equals 12 residues. Germline-derived CDR1 and CDR2 are MNHEY and SVGAGI. V lost 5 bases and J 1 base, leaving 6 bases between the germline ends. As DNA, the CDR3 is TGTGCCAGCAGTGGACAATCCTACGAGCAGTACTTC. Protein sequence: CASSGQSYEQYF.

The chain joins TRBV7-9 to TRBJ2-7, with 10 nucleotides matching TRBD1. CDR1 is SEHNR, CDR2 FQNEAQ, per germline (reference sequence). The CDR3 is made up of 16 amino acids. V was clipped by 5 bases and J by 4 bases; unmatched bases: 11. The CDR3 DNA follows: TGTGCCAGCAGCCCCCGGGGGGGACAGGGGATGTACGAGCAGTACTTC. Translation gives CASSPRGGQGMYEQYF.

This rearrangement joins TRBV28 to TRBJ1-2; D perhaps matches TRBD1 (6 bases). This CDR3 region has 13 residues. The V end lost 4 bases, the J end lost 8 bases, and 14 bases lay between the germline ends. CDR1 is MDHEN, CDR2 SYDVKM, per germline. CDR3 sequence (DNA): TGTGCCAGCAGTTATAACAGGGCTCAAGGCTACACCTTC. This gives the protein CASSYNRAQGYTF.